This TCR beta chain comes out of a study of blood T cell repertoires in COVID-19. Study details: PBMCs, B-cell-depleted T cells, or T cells were the source of the cDNA or gDNA that made up the material.

The V segment lost 4 bases and the J segment 0 bases; nucleotides outside the gene matches: 3. Germline assignment: CDR1 SGHNT and CDR2 YENEEA. The CDR3 has 15 residues. Here immunoSEQ multiplex PCR was the method, and the copy in TCRdb shows in-frame clones only, minus some. The sample shows 200,000 to 250,000 clones, 80% to 85% of them seen only once. Source material: peripheral blood. The J gene is TRBJ2-3, the V gene TRBV11-3; the match to TRBD2 covers 8 bases. The receptor comes from a woman aged 80 or older with active or convalescent COVID-19. The CDR3 reads CASSYVAGSTDTQYF. Here the CDR3 DNA reads TGTGCCAGCAGCTACGTAGCGGGGAGCACAGATACGCAGTATTTT.